Shown below are 5 T cell receptor beta chains from a single sample sequenced in a study of T-cell reconstitution after alpha-beta-depleted transplantation in children. For TCRbeta, the library was prepared with unique molecular identifiers. From the PCR reads, TCRdb called clonotypes with MiXCR, one entry per CDR3 protein. The data contain some 120,000 distinct CDR3 sequences, roughly 9.7% of them singletons. The sequencing used PBMCs, mostly from graft donor cells, collected 180 days after TCRalphabeta/CD19-depleted stem cell transplant. The receptors come from a girl in the first two years of life who had a stem cell transplant for combined immunodeficiency, so the T cells may come from the graft donor.

The table lists this clonotype with a few counts. The chain joins TRBV7-9 to TRBJ2-2; D call uncertain. This CDR3 has 15 residues. V lost 2 bases, J lost 5 bases, and 12 bases lay in between. The germline CDR1 and CDR2 sequences are SEHNR and FQNEAQ (reference sequence). CDR3 DNA: TGTGCCAGCAGCTTAAGGAGACAAGCAACCGGGGAGCTGTTTTTT. Its protein product is CASSLRRQATGELFF.

This clonotype was observed a few times. The chain couples TRBV28 to TRBJ1-6, with 10 bases lining up with TRBD1. The V gene end was trimmed by 6 bases and the J gene end by 13 bases; junction bases not matched to a gene: 6. Germline CDR1 MDHEN, CDR2 SYDVKM. The CDR3 covers 13 residues. The CDR3, as DNA: TGTGCCAGCAGCCCTGACAGGGGGCAGCCCCTCCACTTT. Translating it yields CASSPDRGQPLHF.

This clonotype was detected a few times. V usage is TRBV7-3 and J usage is TRBJ2-7; TRBD2 aligns across 9 bases. This CDR3 has 14 amino acids. Germline CDR1 SGHTA, CDR2 FQGTGA. J was trimmed by 4 bases and V by 6 bases; bases with no gene match: 7. The CDR3 coding sequence is TGTGCCAGCAGATCCGGGACTAGCAGGTACGAGCAGTACTTC. It is translated as CASRSGTSRYEQYF.

This clonotype was recorded many times. The V call is TRBV20-1, the J call TRBJ1-4; D unclear. The CDR3 contains 12 residues. Germline V lookup: CDR1 DFQATT, CDR2 SNEGSKA (reference sequence). The V and J ends lost 0 bases and 4 bases respectively, with 3 bases between them. The CDR3 protein is CSAREINEKLFF. The CDR3 nucleotides read TGCAGTGCTAGAGAAATTAATGAAAAACTGTTTTTT.

The table lists this clonotype with a few counts. The chain has TRBV20-1 and TRBJ2-7, with D perhaps matching TRBD1 (5 bases). The ends were cut back, 2 bases at V and 5 bases at J, with 7 bases in the middle. This CDR3 is built from 11 residues. The germline V gene has CDR1 DFQATT and CDR2 SNEGSKA (reference sequence). The CDR3 region has the DNA TGCAGTGCTAGACAGGGAAACGAGCAGTACTTC. Encoded protein: CSARQGNEQYF.